The T cell receptor (beta chain) under discussion was sequenced for a study of blood T cells in healthy people across ages. In the study overall: About one barcoded beta molecule per two T cells was captured by template switching.

V shed 5 bases and J shed 7 bases, with 23 bases lying between them. Germline loops: CDR1 SGHTA, CDR2 FQGNSA. This CDR3 spans 16 amino acids. Then a second PCR, running roughly 7 to 11 cycles, was carried out with a sample-barcoded 5' primer and a J-beta primer mix. TCRdb ran MiXCR on the 5' RACE reads and lists one entry per CDR3 protein. The repertoire holds roughly 1.6 million distinct CDR3 sequences, about 31% seen once, with approximately 10% in the top ten. J is TRBJ1-2 and V is TRBV7-2, with a weak D call TRBD1 (6 bases). This clonotype was obtained from a woman aged 25 to 39 in good health. Input material: blood. The CDR3 DNA sequence: TGTGCCAGCAGCGTACCCACCGGGACATCATCCCTTGGCTACACCTTC. As protein: CASSVPTGTSSLGYTF.